The rows below give T cell receptor beta chains drawn from one sample of a study of cytomegalovirus exposure and HLA in healthy donors. TCRdb keeps only in-frame clones here, not all; method: immunoSEQ multiplex PCR. The profile shows 50,000 to 65,000 clones, around 75% of them singletons. The sequenced material came from PBMCs. The receptors originated from a woman between 40 and 50 years old in good health and CMV-seropositive. Both conserved end residues are part of each CDR3. Each record gives: J gene, clone size, V gene, D gene, CDR3 protein, CDR3 DNA. The D gene is left open where the match is weak. Size tells how often a clone was seen (once, few, many) or the class of an expanded clone, and some rows leave it out.

TRBJ1-1	few	TRBV7-9	.	CASSLGGRATTEAFF	TGTGCCAGCAGCTTAGGGGGCAGGGCGACCACTGAAGCTTTCTTT
TRBJ2-2	.	TRBV7-9	TRBD1	CASSQGQGSGGELFF	TGTGCCAGCAGTCAAGGACAGGGCTCGGGCGGGGAGCTGTTTTTT
TRBJ2-4	.	TRBV6-5	TRBD1	CASSYRGLGNIQYF	TGTGCCAGCAGCTACAGGGGGCTTGGAAACATTCAGTACTTC
TRBJ2-7	.	TRBV2	.	CASSKLGRAGAEQYF	TGTGCCAGCAGTAAGCTAGGCCGGGCAGGGGCCGAGCAGTACTTC
TRBJ2-5	.	TRBV19	TRBD1	CASTLTGTGGEETQYF	TGTGCCAGTACCCTCACCGGGACAGGGGGCGAAGAGACCCAGTACTTC
TRBJ2-7	.	TRBV7-2	TRBD1	CASSLAGDSSYEQYF	TGTGCCAGCAGCTTAGCAGGGGACAGCTCCTACGAGCAGTACTTC
TRBJ1-4	once	TRBV6-6	.	CASSFPKGGLEKLFF	TGTGCCAGCAGTTTCCCTAAGGGCGGGTTAGAAAAACTGTTTTTT
TRBJ2-2	.	TRBV9	TRBD2	CASSASGGYTGELFF	TGTGCCAGCAGCGCTAGCGGGGGATACACCGGGGAGCTGTTTTTT
TRBJ2-7	.	TRBV6-1	TRBD1	CASQIPGQGVHEQYF	TGTGCCAGCCAAATACCGGGACAGGGTGTTCACGAGCAGTACTTC
TRBJ2-7	few	TRBV5-4	TRBD2	CASSLGGRGPSYEQYF	TGTGCCAGCAGCTTGGGGGGGAGGGGTCCCTCCTACGAGCAGTACTTC
TRBJ2-1	.	TRBV19	TRBD1	CASSPQGTVFHEQFF	TGTGCCAGTAGTCCCCAGGGGACAGTCTTCCATGAGCAGTTCTTC
TRBJ2-3	.	TRBV29-1	TRBD2	CSVEGSGGPSTDTQYF	TGCAGCGTTGAAGGTAGCGGGGGCCCTAGCACAGATACGCAGTATTTT
TRBJ1-1	.	TRBV5-1	.	CASSFGLQREAFF	TGCGCCAGCAGCTTTGGACTGCAGAGAGAAGCTTTCTTT
TRBJ1-2	few	TRBV25-1	TRBD1	CASSDPRGAGGYYGYTF	TGTGCCAGCAGTGATCCCCGCGGGGCAGGGGGCTACTATGGCTACACCTTC
TRBJ2-7	.	TRBV5-1	TRBD2	CASSPIGLADSYEQYF	TGCGCCAGCAGCCCTATCGGACTAGCGGACTCCTACGAGCAGTACTTC
TRBJ1-1	.	TRBV11-2	TRBD1	CASSPDRLNTEAFF	TGTGCCAGCAGTCCGGACAGGTTGAACACTGAAGCTTTCTTT
TRBJ1-2	few	TRBV18	.	CASSPLRDDYGYTF	TGTGCCAGCTCACCACTACGGGATGACTATGGCTACACCTTC
TRBJ1-1	few	TRBV27	.	CASSPRGRLGLEAFF	TGTGCCAGCAGTCCCAGGGGCCGGCTGGGGCTTGAAGCTTTCTTT
TRBJ1-4	.	TRBV9	.	CASSPGLTNEKLFF	TGTGCCAGCAGCCCCGGGTTAACTAATGAAAAACTGTTTTTT
TRBJ2-6	.	TRBV27	.	CASSFAGVKSGANVLTF	TGTGCCAGCAGTTTCGCAGGGGTAAAGTCTGGGGCCAACGTCCTGACTTTC
TRBJ2-5	.	TRBV30	TRBD1	CAWSTLRGQETQYF	TGTGCCTGGAGTACACTAAGGGGGCAGGAGACCCAGTACTTC
TRBJ1-3	.	TRBV7-2	.	CASSSGYGRNTIYF	TGTGCCAGCAGCTCCGGGTACGGCAGAAACACCATATATTTT
TRBJ2-7	.	TRBV27	.	CASRPTDRFEQYF	TGTGCCAGCAGACCTACCGACAGGTTCGAGCAGTACTTC
TRBJ2-2	.	TRBV5-5	.	CATFRGPDTGELFF	TGTGCCACCTTTAGAGGGCCGGACACCGGGGAGCTGTTTTTT
TRBJ1-1	few	TRBV6-1	.	CASSLTRGGNEAFF	TGTGCCAGCAGCCTCACTCGGGGGGGCAATGAAGCTTTCTTT
TRBJ2-2	many	TRBV9	.	CASSVRRGFDGELFF	TGTGCCAGCAGCGTGAGACGGGGTTTTGACGGGGAGCTGTTTTTT
TRBJ1-5	.	TRBV27	.	CASSLQGRLHSGQPQHF	TGTGCCAGCAGTTTACAGGGGCGATTGCATTCAGGTCAGCCCCAGCATTTT
TRBJ2-3	few	TRBV7-3	.	CASSLRLSTDTQYF	TGTGCCAGCAGCTTAAGGCTTTCCACAGATACGCAGTATTTT
TRBJ1-2	.	TRBV4-3	.	CASSQDRRADYGYTF	TGCGCCAGCAGCCAAGATAGGAGGGCCGACTATGGCTACACCTTC
TRBJ2-3	.	TRBV27	TRBD1	CASSLNPLRNRGNQDTQYF	TGTGCCAGCAGTTTAAATCCTCTTCGGAACAGGGGGAACCAGGATACGCAGTATTTT
TRBJ2-7	.	TRBV5-1	.	CASSLTGQGYEQYF	TGCGCCAGCAGCTTGACAGGGCAAGGCTACGAGCAGTACTTC
TRBJ1-3	.	TRBV6-1	.	CASSEPAGTGNTIYF	TGTGCCAGCAGTGAACCGGCAGGGACTGGAAACACCATATATTTT
TRBJ2-1	.	TRBV1	.	CTSSQGLKRGGCNEQFF	TGCACCAGCAGCCAAGGTCTCAAGCGGGGGGGCTGCAATGAGCAGTTCTTC
TRBJ2-1	.	TRBV11-3	TRBD2	CASSVTGGRNNEQFF	TGTGCCAGCAGCGTCACCGGGGGGAGAAACAATGAGCAGTTCTTC
TRBJ2-7	.	TRBV25-1	TRBD1	CASSERTGTEAYEQYF	TGTGCCAGCAGTGAAAGGACAGGGACCGAAGCCTACGAGCAGTACTTC
TRBJ1-4	.	TRBV7-6	.	CASSLDEASQKLFF	TGTGCCAGCAGCTTAGACGAGGCCAGCCAAAAACTGTTTTTT
TRBJ1-5	.	TRBV19	TRBD1	CASSFDRGGNQPQHF	TGTGCCAGTAGCTTCGACAGGGGAGGCAATCAGCCCCAGCATTTT
TRBJ2-7	once	TRBV4-1	TRBD2	CASSHGTNSYEQYF	TGCGCCAGCAGCCACGGGACTAACTCCTACGAGCAGTACTTC
TRBJ2-7	few	TRBV4-1	.	CASSQIFPGADEQYF	TGCGCCAGCAGCCAAATCTTCCCAGGGGCGGACGAGCAGTACTTC
TRBJ1-2	.	TRBV7-9	.	CASSLGGDPSGYTF	TGTGCCAGCAGCTTAGGGGGCGACCCGTCGGGCTACACCTTC
TRBJ2-6	few	TRBV12-2	.	CASRWFDISGANVLTF	TGTGCAAGTCGCTGGTTTGACATCTCTGGGGCCAACGTCCTGACTTTC
TRBJ2-7	.	TRBV4-3	TRBD1	CASSQGTGGTAEQYF	TGCGCCAGCAGCCAAGGGACAGGGGGAACCGCCGAGCAGTACTTC
TRBJ1-2	.	TRBV2	TRBD1	CASSESGGGYGYTF	TGTGCCAGCAGTGAATCAGGGGGAGGTTATGGCTACACCTTC
TRBJ1-1	.	TRBV29-1	.	CSGTRGSRTEAFF	TGCAGCGGAACAAGGGGATCGCGCACTGAAGCTTTCTTT
TRBJ2-1	.	TRBV2	.	CASSSDKYNEQFF	TGTGCCAGCTCATCGGACAAATACAATGAGCAGTTCTTC
TRBJ1-3	.	TRBV7-9	.	CASSLVPLTGAGNTIYF	TGTGCCAGCAGCCTCGTCCCTTTGACAGGAGCTGGAAACACCATATATTTT
TRBJ2-3	.	TRBV6-6	TRBD1	CASSDRGSLSDTQYF	TGTGCCAGCAGCGACAGGGGCTCTCTCTCAGATACGCAGTATTTT
TRBJ2-7	once	TRBV12-5	TRBD1	CASGLVLQGAASYEQYF	TGTGCTAGTGGTTTGGTACTCCAGGGGGCGGCCTCCTACGAGCAGTACTTC
TRBJ1-5	few	TRBV30	.	CAWSVGGNQPQHF	TGTGCCTGGAGTGTAGGAGGAAATCAGCCCCAGCATTTT
TRBJ2-7	.	TRBV7-2	.	CASSSNREQYF	TGTGCCAGCAGCTCCAACAGGGAGCAGTACTTC
TRBJ2-2	.	TRBV2	TRBD2	CASSERAGGLGGELFF	TGTGCCAGCAGTGAACGAGCGGGGGGGCTCGGCGGGGAGCTGTTTTTT
TRBJ1-3	.	TRBV5-6	.	CASSLSGLGEGNTIYF	TGTGCCAGCAGCCTCTCGGGACTAGGGGAAGGAAACACCATATATTTT
TRBJ1-1	.	TRBV11-2	.	CASRVIDRRAEAFF	TGTGCCAGCCGGGTGATCGACCGACGGGCTGAAGCTTTCTTT
TRBJ2-7	.	TRBV7-2	.	CASSPSAGSYEQYF	TGTGCCAGCAGCCCCTCGGCAGGCTCCTACGAGCAGTACTTC